Described below is a single TCR beta chain sequence and its context. Trimming shortened V by 3 bases and J by 0 bases, and 4 bases separated the two germline ends. CDR3 length equals 13 residues. From germline, CDR1 is SGHTA and CDR2 FQGTGA. The data were taken from a study of blood T cell repertoires in COVID-19. Study information: Samples taken during acute and convalescent COVID-19 were collected in the United States, Italy and Spain. In each case, the material was cDNA or gDNA derived from T cells, B-cell-depleted T cells, or PBMCs.

Authors' processing steps: Using reference gene primer amplification, nucleated cell counts were estimated. Here immunoSEQ multiplex PCR was the method, and the copy in TCRdb shows in-frame clones only, minus some. The DNA was the basis for D and trimming; V, J and clone size are from that table. This repertoire shows around 68,000 clones, approximately 79% found once; its top ten account for around a tenth. What was sequenced was peripheral blood. The source of this sequence is a woman between 45 and 60 years old with acute or convalescent COVID-19. The chain recombines TRBV7-3 with TRBJ2-3; unclear D gene. The CDR3 region is CASSLLSTDTQYF. As DNA, the CDR3 is TGTGCCAGCAGCTTGCTAAGCACAGATACGCAGTATTTT.